The rows below give T cell receptor beta chains drawn from one sample of a study of T-cell memory formation after mild COVID-19. MiXCR, applied by TCRdb to the 5' RACE reads, yields one record per CDR3 protein. This sample carries about 260,000 distinct CDR3 sequences, approximately 15% of them seen once, and the ten largest clones take 22%. Material for sequencing was PBMCs or a T cell subset sorted from them (not recorded which). These receptors came from a man aged 18 to 35 who had mild COVID-19 (a few samples of this study predate the infection). Cell type and time point are not known. The CDR3 runs from the conserved cysteine through the conserved F or W. The D gene is left open where the match is weak. Expanded clones get a size class; other rows say once, few or many, or leave the size out.

j_call: TRBJ2-3; v_call: TRBV9; d_call: TRBD2; clone_size: many; cdr3_aa: CASSPQAGGPGDTQYF; cdr3_nt: TGTGCCAGCAGCCCCCAGGCGGGGGGGCCTGGAGATACGCAGTATTTT
j_call: TRBJ2-3; v_call: TRBV7-3; d_call: NA; clone_size: few; cdr3_aa: CASSPDGILSDTQYF; cdr3_nt: TGTGCCAGCAGTCCCGACGGGATCCTCTCAGATACGCAGTATTTT
j_call: TRBJ2-1; v_call: TRBV5-1; d_call: TRBD2; clone_size: few; cdr3_aa: CASSSPGRVYNEQFF; cdr3_nt: TGCGCCAGCAGCTCCCCCGGGAGGGTTTACAATGAGCAGTTCTTC
j_call: TRBJ2-7; v_call: TRBV18; d_call: NA; clone_size: NA; cdr3_aa: CASSPGVGVGPYEQYF; cdr3_nt: TGTGCCAGCTCACCAGGAGTAGGCGTAGGGCCCTACGAGCAGTACTTC
j_call: TRBJ2-3; v_call: TRBV6-1; d_call: NA; clone_size: many; cdr3_aa: CASSRDGTDTQYF; cdr3_nt: TGTGCCAGCAGCAGGGATGGCACAGATACGCAGTATTTT
j_call: TRBJ2-4; v_call: TRBV12-3/TRBV12-4; d_call: NA; clone_size: many; cdr3_aa: CASSPQGLQYF; cdr3_nt: TGTGCCAGCAGCCCGCAGGGCCTACAGTACTTC
j_call: TRBJ2-3; v_call: TRBV2; d_call: TRBD2; clone_size: NA; cdr3_aa: CASSEETSGGVDTQYF; cdr3_nt: TGTGCCAGCAGTGAAGAGACTAGCGGGGGCGTAGATACGCAGTATTTT
j_call: TRBJ1-1; v_call: TRBV7-9; d_call: NA; clone_size: few; cdr3_aa: CASSWTRFGTEAFF; cdr3_nt: TGTGCCAGCAGCTGGACAAGATTTGGGACTGAAGCTTTCTTT
j_call: TRBJ2-1; v_call: TRBV24-1; d_call: TRBD2; clone_size: few; cdr3_aa: CATSDLPGTSFLF; cdr3_nt: TGTGCCACCAGTGACCTGCCCGGGACTAGCTTCCTATTC
j_call: TRBJ2-6; v_call: TRBV4-3; d_call: NA; clone_size: NA; cdr3_aa: CASSQVGGPSGANVLTF; cdr3_nt: TGCGCCAGCAGCCAGGTCGGGGGTCCCAGTGGGGCCAACGTCCTGACTTTC
j_call: TRBJ1-6; v_call: TRBV12-3/TRBV12-4; d_call: TRBD1; clone_size: few; cdr3_aa: CASSLTEGAYSPLHF; cdr3_nt: TGTGCCAGCAGTTTAACGGAGGGGGCTTATTCACCCCTCCACTTT
j_call: TRBJ2-5; v_call: TRBV4-1; d_call: NA; clone_size: NA; cdr3_aa: CASSQRGETQYF; cdr3_nt: TGCGCCAGCAGCCAGAGAGGAGAGACCCAGTACTTC
j_call: TRBJ2-7; v_call: TRBV29-1; d_call: NA; clone_size: NA; cdr3_aa: CSVSLGPYEQYF; cdr3_nt: TGCAGCGTTTCCCTAGGTCCCTACGAGCAGTACTTC
j_call: TRBJ2-5; v_call: TRBV6-5; d_call: NA; clone_size: few; cdr3_aa: CASSNYRVGETQYF; cdr3_nt: TGTGCCAGCAGTAACTACAGGGTCGGGGAGACCCAGTACTTC
j_call: TRBJ1-1; v_call: TRBV14; d_call: NA; clone_size: once; cdr3_aa: CASSQVGQGRTEAFF; cdr3_nt: TGTGCCAGCAGCCAAGTTGGTCAGGGACGCACTGAAGCTTTCTTT
j_call: TRBJ2-7; v_call: TRBV4-1; d_call: NA; clone_size: NA; cdr3_aa: CASSQVVSGASEQYF; cdr3_nt: TGCGCCAGCAGCCAAGTGGTCAGTGGGGCTTCCGAGCAGTACTTC
j_call: TRBJ1-6; v_call: TRBV6-2/TRBV6-3; d_call: NA; clone_size: few; cdr3_aa: CASSYGAENSPLHF; cdr3_nt: TGTGCCAGCAGTTACGGGGCTGAGAATTCACCCCTCCACTTT
j_call: TRBJ2-1; v_call: TRBV4-2; d_call: TRBD1; clone_size: few; cdr3_aa: CASSQDQGEGYNEQFF; cdr3_nt: TGTGCCAGCAGCCAGGATCAGGGGGAAGGTTACAATGAGCAGTTCTTC
j_call: TRBJ2-5; v_call: TRBV2; d_call: NA; clone_size: few; cdr3_aa: CASSKAGFQETQYF; cdr3_nt: TGTGCCAGCAGTAAAGCAGGGTTTCAAGAGACCCAGTACTTC
j_call: TRBJ1-2; v_call: TRBV3-1; d_call: TRBD1; clone_size: NA; cdr3_aa: CASSNAQGASYGYTF; cdr3_nt: TGTGCCAGCAGCAATGCCCAGGGGGCGAGCTATGGCTACACCTTC
j_call: TRBJ1-5; v_call: TRBV5-1; d_call: NA; clone_size: many; cdr3_aa: CASSLDSHSNQPQHF; cdr3_nt: TGCGCCAGCAGCTTGGACTCACATAGCAATCAGCCCCAGCATTTT
j_call: TRBJ2-5; v_call: TRBV20-1; d_call: TRBD2; clone_size: NA; cdr3_aa: CSAKLAGGRETQYF; cdr3_nt: TGCAGTGCCAAACTAGCGGGGGGCCGAGAGACCCAGTACTTC
j_call: TRBJ1-2; v_call: TRBV20-1; d_call: TRBD1; clone_size: NA; cdr3_aa: CSAVEGANGYTF; cdr3_nt: TGCAGTGCCGTGGAGGGGGCGAATGGCTACACCTTC
j_call: TRBJ1-5; v_call: TRBV15; d_call: NA; clone_size: few; cdr3_aa: CATSRSAGDQPQHF; cdr3_nt: TGTGCCACCAGCAGAAGCGCAGGGGATCAGCCCCAGCATTTT
j_call: TRBJ1-5; v_call: TRBV4-3; d_call: NA; clone_size: NA; cdr3_aa: CASSQDRRGNQPQHF; cdr3_nt: TGCGCCAGCAGCCAAGACAGGAGGGGCAATCAGCCCCAGCATTTT
j_call: TRBJ1-4; v_call: TRBV7-3; d_call: NA; clone_size: NA; cdr3_aa: CASSLGFFLEKLFF; cdr3_nt: TGTGCCAGCAGCCTAGGGTTTTTTCTTGAAAAACTGTTTTTT
j_call: TRBJ1-1; v_call: TRBV24-1; d_call: NA; clone_size: NA; cdr3_aa: CATSDFAGAGGAFF; cdr3_nt: TGTGCCACCAGTGATTTCGCCGGGGCCGGTGGGGCTTTCTTT
j_call: TRBJ2-2; v_call: TRBV29-1; d_call: TRBD1; clone_size: NA; cdr3_aa: CSVHRGGELFF; cdr3_nt: TGCAGCGTTCACAGGGGAGGGGAGCTGTTTTTT
j_call: TRBJ1-6; v_call: TRBV4-3; d_call: NA; clone_size: NA; cdr3_aa: CASSQDLNRYNSPLHF; cdr3_nt: TGCGCCAGCAGCCAAGATCTGAACAGATATAATTCACCCCTCCACTTT